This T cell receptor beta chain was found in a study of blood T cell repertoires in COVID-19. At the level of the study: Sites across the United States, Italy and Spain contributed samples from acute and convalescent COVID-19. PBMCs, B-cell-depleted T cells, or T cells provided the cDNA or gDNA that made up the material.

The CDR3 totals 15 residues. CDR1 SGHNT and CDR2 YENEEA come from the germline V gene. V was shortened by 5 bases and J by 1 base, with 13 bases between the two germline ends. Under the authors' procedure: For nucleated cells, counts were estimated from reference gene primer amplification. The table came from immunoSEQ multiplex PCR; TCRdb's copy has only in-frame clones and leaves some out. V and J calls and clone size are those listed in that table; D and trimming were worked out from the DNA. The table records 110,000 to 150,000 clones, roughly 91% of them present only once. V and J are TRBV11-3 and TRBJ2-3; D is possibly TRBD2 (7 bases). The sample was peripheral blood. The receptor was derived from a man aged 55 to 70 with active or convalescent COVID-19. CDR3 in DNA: TGTGCCAGCAGCCCTGAGGGGGGGGGCACAGATACGCAGTATTTT. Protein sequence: CASSPEGGGTDTQYF.